The sequence of this TCR beta chain was determined in a study of cytomegalovirus exposure and HLA in healthy donors. The V gene end was trimmed by 5 bases and the J gene end by 5 bases; junction bases not matched to a gene: 9. Germline values: CDR1 SEHNR, CDR2 FQNEAQ (reference sequence). There are 15 residues in the CDR3. Concerning this clone: Its antigen is undetermined.

Study-wide results and limits: Earlier results showed most TCR beta V segments being productive about 90% or about 30% of the time. In a later analysis, the majority of CMV-associated beta chains seemingly showed HLA restriction. The study labeled approximately 150 TCR beta chains cytomegalovirus-associated.

Amplification used 60 Vbeta primers and 13 Jbeta primers. Generated by immunoSEQ multiplex PCR, the TCRdb table keeps only in-frame clones and is missing some. The sample holds tens of thousands of clones, roughly three quarters seen once. This TCR was recovered from a woman in her 30s in good health and CMV-seropositive. Sequencing input: PBMCs. The chain joins TRBV7-9 to TRBJ2-1; 7 bases are shared with TRBD2. CDR3 DNA: TGTGCCAGCAGCCCAACCGGGACTACAAACAATGAGCAGTTCTTC. Residues: CASSPTGTTNNEQFF.